These T cell receptor beta chains were read from a single sample in a study of long-term antiretroviral therapy in people with HIV. Profiled with immunoSEQ multiplex PCR; TCRdb holds only in-frame clones, not every one. The sample has about 20,000 clones, nearly 95% seen once. The sequencing used unsorted PBMCs, collected 4.4 years after starting antiretroviral therapy. These receptors came from a woman between 50 and 59 years old with HIV. Both conserved end residues are part of each CDR3. The D gene is left open where the match is weak. Not every row has a clone size; where given, it reads once, few, many or a size class.

v_gene,j_gene,d_gene,abundance,CDR3aa,CDR3nt
TRBV5-1,TRBJ2-3,TRBD2,-,CASSTGTSGGIDTQYF,TGCGCCAGCAGCACCGGGACTAGCGGGGGGATAGATACGCAGTATTTT
TRBV23-1,TRBJ2-7,TRBD1,-,CASSQKTGTGPEQYF,TGCGCCAGCAGTCAAAAGACCGGGACAGGACCCGAGCAGTACTTC
TRBV5-4,TRBJ2-2,-,once,CASSFGGTAGELFF,TGTGCCAGCAGCTTCGGCGGGACCGCCGGGGAGCTGTTTTTT
TRBV7-7,TRBJ2-5,-,-,CASSLDFTETQYF,TGTGCTAGCAGCTTAGATTTCACGGAGACCCAGTACTTC
TRBV7-3,TRBJ1-1,-,once,CASSLIRRENTEAFF,TGTGCCAGCAGCTTAATCCGGAGGGAGAACACTGAAGCTTTCTTT
TRBV5-1,TRBJ1-2,-,-,CASSLDVGYGYTF,TGCGCCAGCAGCCTGGACGTCGGCTATGGCTACACCTTC
TRBV28,TRBJ1-3,TRBD1,-,CASSFSGTASSGNTIYF,TGTGCCAGCAGCTTCTCCGGGACAGCTTCCTCTGGAAACACCATATATTTT
TRBV7-8,TRBJ2-7,-,-,CASSSAGDWDDEQYF,TGTGCCAGCAGCTCCGCTGGGGACTGGGACGACGAGCAGTACTTC
TRBV5-4,TRBJ2-5,-,once,CASSLGGSGALETQYF,TGTGCCAGCAGCTTGGGAGGTAGCGGTGCCTTGGAGACCCAGTACTTC
TRBV11-2,TRBJ2-2,TRBD2,-,CASSLGTSGYTGELFF,TGTGCCAGCAGCTTGGGGACTAGCGGGTACACCGGGGAGCTGTTTTTT
TRBV27,TRBJ1-1,-,-,CASSSPTQGTGTEAFF,TGTGCCAGCAGTTCGCCAACTCAGGGCACAGGCACTGAAGCTTTCTTT
TRBV4-1,TRBJ1-2,-,-,CASSQDPSSLLSGYTF,TGCGCCAGCAGCCAAGATCCTAGTAGCTTACTTTCTGGCTACACCTTC
TRBV2,TRBJ2-5,TRBD2,-,CASRGTGGQTETQYF,TGTGCCAGCAGGGGAACGGGGGGGCAGACAGAGACCCAGTACTTC
TRBV30,TRBJ1-5,-,-,CAWSVRDKGNQPQHF,TGTGCCTGGAGTGTACGGGACAAGGGCAATCAGCCCCAGCATTTT
TRBV6-5,TRBJ2-3,-,-,CASSGLTDTQYF,TGTGCCAGCAGTGGTCTCACAGATACGCAGTATTTT